This T cell receptor (beta chain) was identified during a study of T cell responses to AZD1222 COVID-19 vaccine. Study-wide results and limits: White British ancestry dominated among donors, who included more females, and clonal diversity was possibly underestimated. Baseline seropositivity characterized only six AZD1222 recipients. Repertoire samples came only from after the peak T cell response.

Germline V gene data show CDR1 as SGHDT and CDR2 as YYEEEE. The CDR3 consists of 16 residues. Trimming at V came to 3 bases and at J to 2 bases, leaving 10 bases not matched to a gene. Measured with immunoSEQ multiplex PCR; TCRdb has only the in-frame clones, and not every one. Here the sample spans over 130,000 clones, less than 95% being singletons. Concerning this clone itself: As yet, its antigen is unknown.

The V and J genes are TRBV5-6 and TRBJ2-5, with 7 bases matching TRBD2. This receptor was taken from an adult in good health. Sequencing used peripheral blood, obtained on day 0 of AZD1222 vaccination. The CDR3 nucleotides read TGTGCCAGCAGCTCGACCGGGACTACTAAACAAGAGACCCAGTACTTC. The encoded protein is CASSSTGTTKQETQYF.